Sequencing of this T cell receptor beta chain was carried out in a study of blood T cells in healthy people across ages. The CDR3 runs to 16 residues. Germline lookup yields CDR1 SGDLS and CDR2 YYNGEE. The trim removed 3 bases at V and 0 bases at J, leaving 8 bases unmatched. Through a sample-barcoded 5' primer and a J-beta primer mix, a second PCR was run for roughly 6 to 12 cycles. TCRdb reanalysed the 5' RACE reads using MiXCR and keeps one entry per CDR3 protein. Of some 1.6 million distinct CDR3 sequences in the sample, about 32% were seen once. Sequenced: blood. The clonotype was recovered from a woman in her 30s in good health. The V call is TRBV9, the J call TRBJ1-2; 7 bases line up with TRBD1. Here the CDR3 DNA reads TGTGCCAGCAGCGGACAGGGAGTGGGGCCTAACTATGGCTACACCTTC. Amino acids: CASSGQGVGPNYGYTF.